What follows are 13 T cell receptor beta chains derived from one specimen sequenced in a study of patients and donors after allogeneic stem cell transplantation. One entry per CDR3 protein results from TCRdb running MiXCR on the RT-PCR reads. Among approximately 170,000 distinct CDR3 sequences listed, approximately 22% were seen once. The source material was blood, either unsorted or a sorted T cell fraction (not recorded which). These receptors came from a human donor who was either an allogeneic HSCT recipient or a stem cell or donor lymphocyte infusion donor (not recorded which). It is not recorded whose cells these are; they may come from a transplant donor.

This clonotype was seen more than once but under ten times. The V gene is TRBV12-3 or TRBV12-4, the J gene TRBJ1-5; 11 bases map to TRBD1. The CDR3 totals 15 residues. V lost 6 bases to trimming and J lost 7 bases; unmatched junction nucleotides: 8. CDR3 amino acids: CASRSGQGENQPQHF. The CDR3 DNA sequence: TGTGCCAGCAGATCGGGACAGGGGGAGAACCAGCCCCAGCATTTT.

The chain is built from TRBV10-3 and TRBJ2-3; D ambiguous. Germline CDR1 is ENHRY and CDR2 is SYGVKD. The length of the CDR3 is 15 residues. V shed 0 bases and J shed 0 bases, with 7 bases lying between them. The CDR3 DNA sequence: TGTGCCATCAGTGAGTCAGGGCTCAGCACAGATACGCAGTATTTT. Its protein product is CAISESGLSTDTQYF.

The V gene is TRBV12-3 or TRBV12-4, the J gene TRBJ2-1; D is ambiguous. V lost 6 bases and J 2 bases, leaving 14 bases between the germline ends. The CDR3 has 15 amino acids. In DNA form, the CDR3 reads TGTGCCAGCAGCCTCTACGGGTCGCCCTACAATGAGCAGTTCTTC. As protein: CASSLYGSPYNEQFF.

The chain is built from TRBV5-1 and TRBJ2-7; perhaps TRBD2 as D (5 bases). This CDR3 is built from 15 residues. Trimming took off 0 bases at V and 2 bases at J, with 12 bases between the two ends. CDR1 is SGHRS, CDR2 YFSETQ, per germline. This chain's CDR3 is CASSLVLSGAYEQYF. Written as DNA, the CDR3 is TGCGCCAGCAGCTTGGTGTTAAGCGGAGCCTACGAGCAGTACTTC.

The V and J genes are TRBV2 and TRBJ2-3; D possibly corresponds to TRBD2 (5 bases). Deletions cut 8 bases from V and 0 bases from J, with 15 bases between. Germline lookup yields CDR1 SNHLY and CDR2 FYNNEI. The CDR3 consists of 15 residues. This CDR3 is CASPQRVSSTDTQYF. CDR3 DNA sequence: TGTGCCAGCCCTCAGAGGGTTTCTAGCACAGATACGCAGTATTTT.

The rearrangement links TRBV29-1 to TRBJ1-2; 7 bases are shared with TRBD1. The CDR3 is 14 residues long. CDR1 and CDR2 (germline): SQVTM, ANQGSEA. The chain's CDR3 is CSTNNTGDLYGYTF. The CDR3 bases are TGCAGTACAAATAACACAGGGGACCTCTATGGCTACACCTTC.

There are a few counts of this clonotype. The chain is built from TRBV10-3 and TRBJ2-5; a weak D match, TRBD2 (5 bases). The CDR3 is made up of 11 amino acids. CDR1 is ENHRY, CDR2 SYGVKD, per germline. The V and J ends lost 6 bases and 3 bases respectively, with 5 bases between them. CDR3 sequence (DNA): TGTGCCATCAGGGGAGAAGAGACCCAGTACTTC. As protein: CAIRGEETQYF.

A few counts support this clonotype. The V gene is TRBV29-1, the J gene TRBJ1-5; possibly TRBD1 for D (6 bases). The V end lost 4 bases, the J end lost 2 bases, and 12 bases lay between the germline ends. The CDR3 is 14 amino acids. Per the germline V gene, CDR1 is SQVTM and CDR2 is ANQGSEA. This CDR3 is CSVGTGTGNQPQHF. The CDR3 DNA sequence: TGCAGCGTTGGTACAGGGACGGGCAATCAGCCCCAGCATTTT.

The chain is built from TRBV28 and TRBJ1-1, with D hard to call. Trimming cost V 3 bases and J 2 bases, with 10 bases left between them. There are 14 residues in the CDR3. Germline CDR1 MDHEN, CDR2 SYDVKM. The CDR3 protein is CASSFPSLNTEAFF. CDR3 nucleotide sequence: TGTGCCAGCAGTTTCCCCAGTTTAAACACTGAAGCTTTCTTT.

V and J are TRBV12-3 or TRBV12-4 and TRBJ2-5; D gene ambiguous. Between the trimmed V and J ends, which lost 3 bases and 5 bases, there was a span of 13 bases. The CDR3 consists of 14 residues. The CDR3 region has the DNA TGTGCCAGCAGTTTTCCAGGACGGACGGAGACCCAGTACTTC. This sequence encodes CASSFPGRTETQYF.

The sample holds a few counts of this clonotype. CDR3 region: CSFRLTMNTEAFF. DNA for the CDR3: TGCAGTTTCCGACTGACCATGAACACTGAAGCTTTCTTT. V is TRBV20-1 and J is TRBJ1-1; D ambiguous. CDR1 is DFQATT, CDR2 SNEGSKA, per germline (reference sequence). V was clipped by 8 bases and J by 0 bases, with 13 bases between them. This CDR3 comprises 13 residues.

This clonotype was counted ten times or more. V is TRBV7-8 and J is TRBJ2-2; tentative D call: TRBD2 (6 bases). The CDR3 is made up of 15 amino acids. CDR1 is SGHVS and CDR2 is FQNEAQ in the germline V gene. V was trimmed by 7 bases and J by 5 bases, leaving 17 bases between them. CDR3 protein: CASNGQGGDTGELFF. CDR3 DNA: TGTGCCAGCAACGGCCAGGGCGGGGATACCGGGGAGCTGTTTTTT.

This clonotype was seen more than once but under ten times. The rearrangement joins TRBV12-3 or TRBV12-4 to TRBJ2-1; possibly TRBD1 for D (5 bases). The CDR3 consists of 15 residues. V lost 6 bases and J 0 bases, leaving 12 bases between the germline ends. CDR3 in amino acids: CASSPGISSYNEQFF. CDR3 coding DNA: TGTGCCAGCAGCCCAGGGATTAGCTCCTACAATGAGCAGTTCTTC.